This T cell receptor beta chain was captured by sequencing in a study of T cell changes during pregnancy in multiple sclerosis. Germline-derived CDR1 and CDR2 are MNHNS and SASEGT. The CDR3 has 15 residues. Between the trimmed V and J ends, which lost 1 base and 4 bases, there was a span of 13 bases. The protocol was immunoSEQ multiplex PCR, while the TCRdb copy is restricted to in-frame clones and leaves out a portion. This sample has around 55,000 clones, with 94% found just once. The genes are TRBV6-1 and TRBJ1-2; the D is unclear. The sequence derives from a female donor with multiple sclerosis, enrolled in a pregnancy study. Here the sequenced sample was CD8+ T cells from peripheral blood mononuclear cells, taken in the third trimester of pregnancy. CDR3 sequence reads: CASSEGEVSTYGYTF. The CDR3 DNA reads TGTGCCAGCAGTGAAGGAGAGGTTTCGACCTATGGCTACACCTTC.